The present TCR beta chain was sequenced within a study of shared clonotypes between healthy human individuals. Several immunoSEQ 96-well plates shared each subset's DNA, each plate a replicate. The protocol was immunoSEQ multiplex PCR, while the TCRdb copy is restricted to in-frame clones and leaves out a portion. The sample includes around 550,000 clones, around 95% of them seen just once. Naive CD8 cells lacked CD45RO and underwent positive selection for CCR7, leaving out terminally differentiated effector memory CD45RA+ cells. This CDR3 has 18 amino acids. Germline CDR1 SQVTM, CDR2 ANQGSEA. Trimming left V 1 base short and J 1 base short, with 22 bases between.

The specimen was naive CD8+ T cells sorted from blood. The chain employs TRBV29-1 and TRBJ2-5; a possible D gene is TRBD2 (6 bases). The sequence came from a woman younger than 45 in good health. The CDR3 nucleotides read TGCAGCGTTGAAGGGGTTGGGGGGTCCACCCCCAGCCAAGAGACCCAGTACTTC. As protein: CSVEGVGGSTPSQETQYF.